Below, 9 T cell receptor beta chains from the same sample are listed, as sequenced in a study of T cells in Graves' hyperthyroidism and ophthalmopathy. RNA transcripts yielded amplified TCR beta CDR3 regions. HTBI primers were the set used in a first-round RT-PCR of the TCR CDR3. A single record per CDR3 protein comes from TCRdb applying MiXCR to the multiplex PCR reads. The data show about 600,000 distinct CDR3 sequences, approximately 15% seen once. The specimen was blood. The receptor source for this set is a woman between 18 and 30 years old with Graves' ophthalmopathy.

V and J are TRBV6-5 and TRBJ2-2; 12 bases match TRBD2. With V trimmed by 0 bases and J by 2 bases, 4 bases remained unmatched. This CDR3 is 18 amino acids long. Looked up from germline, CDR1 is MNHEY and CDR2 is SVGAGI. CDR3 bases: TGTGCCAGCAGTTACTCGAGCGGACTAGCGGGAAACACCGGGGAGCTGTTTTTT. Amino acid sequence: CASSYSSGLAGNTGELFF.

V is TRBV19 and J is TRBJ1-2, with TRBD1 matching 12 bases. Trimming took 3 bases from V and 10 from J; bases not matched to a gene: 6. This CDR3 is built from 14 residues. Germline CDR1 is LNHDA and CDR2 is SQIVND (reference sequence). This CDR3 is CASSMGDRGPDYTF. The CDR3 DNA follows: TGTGCCAGTAGTATGGGGGACAGGGGGCCTGACTACACCTTC.

This clonotype was observed many times. This chain uses TRBV20-1 with TRBJ2-5; D unclear. The CDR3 is made up of 14 amino acids. V was shortened by 0 bases and J by 1 base, with 9 bases between the two germline ends. Germline V lookup: CDR1 DFQATT, CDR2 SNEGSKA (reference sequence). CDR3 protein: CSARDLGAQETQYF. The CDR3 DNA sequence: TGCAGTGCTAGAGATCTCGGAGCCCAAGAGACCCAGTACTTC.

This clonotype was observed at least ten times. The chain uses TRBV9 and TRBJ2-3; D remains ambiguous. The CDR3 covers 15 residues. Germline CDR1 reads SGDLS; CDR2 reads YYNGEE. Trimming left V 0 bases short and J 0 bases short, with 8 bases between. CDR3 residues: CASSVGWSSTDTQYF. CDR3 DNA sequence: TGTGCCAGCAGCGTAGGCTGGTCTAGCACAGATACGCAGTATTTT.

This clonotype appeared many times. This chain links TRBV29-1 with TRBJ1-1, with a tentative D call TRBD1 (5 bases). Germline V gene sequence: CDR1 SQVTM, CDR2 ANQGSEA. V was shortened by 0 bases and J by 5 bases, with 13 bases between the two germline ends. This CDR3 has 14 residues. The CDR3 DNA follows: TGCAGCGTTGAAGATCAGGGAGTCGGGACTGAAGCTTTCTTT. The encoded protein is CSVEDQGVGTEAFF.

This clonotype was observed at least ten times. This chain joins TRBV11-2 and TRBJ2-1, with D perhaps matching TRBD2 (5 bases). Trimming pared 4 bases from V and 6 bases from J, leaving 13 bases between. The CDR3 spans 14 residues. CDR1 is SGHAT, CDR2 FQNNGV, per germline. CDR3 region: CASSSGIGGNEQFF. CDR3 nucleotides: TGTGCCAGCAGCTCTGGGATTGGAGGCAATGAGCAGTTCTTC. Supplemented by reference TRBV11-2 and TRBJ2-1, the full variable domain reads EAGVAQSPRYKIIEKRQSVAFWCNPISGHATLYWYQQILGQGPKLLIQFQNNGVVDDSQLPKDRFSAERLKGVDSTLKIQPAKLEDSAVYLCASSSGIGGNEQFFGPGTRLTVL.

Points on this clonotype: Just one base apart from a much larger clone, this may be a read error. The V and J genes are TRBV12-3 or TRBV12-4 and TRBJ1-2; maybe TRBD1 (5 bases). The CDR3 runs 14 residues. The CDR3 loop is CASSVNGASYGHTF. CDR3 DNA: TGTGCCAGCAGTGTTAACGGGGCTTCATATGGCCACACCTTC.

This clonotype was seen ten or more times. The rearrangement joins TRBV12-3 or TRBV12-4 to TRBJ1-1, with 7 bases that match TRBD1. This CDR3 is 14 amino acids long. With V trimmed by 5 bases and J by 4 bases, 7 bases remained unmatched. CDR3 protein: CASSNPGDSTEAFF. The CDR3 DNA sequence: TGTGCCAGCAGTAACCCGGGGGACAGCACTGAAGCTTTCTTT.

The V and J genes are TRBV27 and TRBJ2-1; D is perhaps TRBD1 (6 bases). Trimming cost V 3 bases and J 2 bases, with 11 bases left between them. In germline, CDR1 is MNHEY, CDR2 SMNVEV (reference sequence). This CDR3 contains 15 residues. The CDR3 DNA reads TGTGCCAGCAGTTTGGGGGCAGACCCCTACAATGAGCAGTTCTTC. Its protein is CASSLGADPYNEQFF.